The 24 T cell receptor beta chains presented below share a single source sample, sequenced in a study of patients and donors after allogeneic stem cell transplantation. TCRdb independently ran MiXCR on the RT-PCR reads; one entry per CDR3 protein. The data hold some 960,000 distinct CDR3 sequences, with more than 15% observed a single time. Sample: blood, either unsorted or a sorted T cell fraction (not recorded which). Receptor source: a human donor who was either an allogeneic HSCT recipient or a stem cell or donor lymphocyte infusion donor (not recorded which). It is not recorded whose cells these are; they may come from a transplant donor.

This chain uses TRBV4-3 with TRBJ2-5; a possible D gene is TRBD1 (6 bases). There are 15 residues in the CDR3. Germline V gene lookup returns CDR1 LGHNA and CDR2 YSLEER. The V and J ends lost 0 bases and 2 bases respectively, with 10 bases between them. In DNA form, the CDR3 reads TGCGCCAGCAGCCAAGATCCCAGGGGACAAGAGACCCAGTACTTC. Its protein is CASSQDPRGQETQYF.

The gene calls are TRBV6-1 and TRBJ2-5; 9 nucleotides match TRBD1. Per germline, CDR1 MNHNS and CDR2 SASEGT. The CDR3 spans 16 residues. Germline trimming cut 4 bases from V and 2 bases from J; bases unmatched to any gene: 8. The CDR3, as DNA: TGTGCCAGCAGTGCCCTCGGGACAGGGTGGCAAGAGACCCAGTACTTC. This sequence encodes CASSALGTGWQETQYF.

V usage is TRBV9 and J usage is TRBJ1-4, with D perhaps matching TRBD1 (5 bases). Germline V CDR1 and CDR2: SGDLS, YYNGEE. The CDR3 loop spans 13 amino acids. Trimming removed 3 bases at V and 5 bases at J, with 8 bases between. CDR3 protein: CASSAWGNEKLFF. CDR3 sequence (DNA): TGTGCCAGCAGCGCCTGGGGGAATGAAAAACTGTTTTTT.

V is TRBV18 and J is TRBJ1-2, with 9 positions matching TRBD1. With V trimmed by 3 bases and J by 4 bases, 6 bases remained unmatched. This CDR3 is built from 15 residues. CDR1 is KGHSH and CDR2 is LQKENI in the germline V gene. The CDR3 spells CASSPTAGQGYGYTF. The CDR3 DNA sequence: TGTGCCAGCTCACCTACGGCGGGACAGGGCTATGGCTACACCTTC.

The J gene is TRBJ2-3, the V gene TRBV6-5; D is unresolved. Germline CDR1 is MNHEY and CDR2 is SVGAGI. V lost 0 bases to trimming and J lost 6 bases, with 4 bases between them. The CDR3 loop spans 12 amino acids. The DNA of the CDR3 is TGTGCCAGCAGTTACTCGCAGGATACGCAGTATTTT. Protein product: CASSYSQDTQYF.

This clonotype has ten or more counts. This chain uses TRBV5-1 with TRBJ2-3; D might be TRBD1 (5 bases). V was pared by 2 bases and J by 6 bases, with 7 bases between. Germline-derived CDR1 and CDR2 are SGHRS and YFSETQ. The CDR3 runs 12 residues. CDR3 amino acids: CASSFSGDTQYF. CDR3 sequence (DNA): TGCGCCAGCAGCTTCTCAGGGGATACGCAGTATTTT. Full variable domain (missing parts from reference TRBV5-1 and TRBJ2-3): KAGVTQTPRYLIKTRGQQVTLSCSPISGHRSVSWYQQTPGQGLQFLFEYFSETQRNKGNFPGRFSGRQFSNSRSEMNVSTLELGDSALYLCASSFSGDTQYFGPGTRLTVL.

A few counts support this clonotype. V and J are TRBV9 and TRBJ1-2; D gene unclear. CDR3 size: 14 residues. Germline V lookup: CDR1 SGDLS, CDR2 YYNGEE. V lost 0 bases, J lost 2 bases, and 8 bases lay in between. DNA for the CDR3: TGTGCCAGCAGCGTAGTAGGGTCGAACTATGGCTACACCTTC. This translates into CASSVVGSNYGYTF.

The CDR3 DNA reads TGTGCCAGCAGCGCGACAGGGGCGGGGGAGCTGTTTTTT. The encoded protein is CASSATGAGELFF. The genes are TRBV9 and TRBJ2-2, with 8 bases identical to TRBD1. The germline CDR1 and CDR2 sequences are SGDLS and YYNGEE. This CDR3 spans 13 amino acids. After removal of 3 bases from V and 8 bases from J, the junction contained 3 bases not matched to a gene.

The V and J genes are TRBV6-1 and TRBJ2-5; tentative D call: TRBD2 (5 bases). V was pared by 5 bases and J by 7 bases, with 23 bases between. Germline V lookup: CDR1 MNHNS, CDR2 SASEGT. The CDR3 has 16 amino acids. The CDR3 loop is CASSPPNRSGRGTQYF. Here the CDR3 DNA reads TGTGCCAGCAGTCCGCCCAACCGATCGGGGAGAGGGACCCAGTACTTC.

The chain is built from TRBV27 and TRBJ1-1; D may be TRBD1 (5 bases). The CDR3 is made up of 14 amino acids. The V and J ends lost 3 bases and 3 bases respectively, with 11 bases between them. Germline V gene sequence: CDR1 MNHEY, CDR2 SMNVEV (reference sequence). CDR3: CASSFRGSHTEAFF. In nucleotides, the CDR3 is TGTGCCAGCAGTTTCCGGGGGTCTCACACTGAAGCTTTCTTT.

The J gene is TRBJ2-1, the V gene TRBV15; the D is unclear. CDR1 is LNHNV and CDR2 is YYDKDF in the germline V gene (reference sequence). This CDR3 contains 15 residues. V lost 6 bases and J 1 base, leaving 13 bases between the germline ends. The CDR3 coding sequence is TGTGCCACCAGGTCCGAGGCTGGGTCCTACAATGAGCAGTTCTTC. It is translated as CATRSEAGSYNEQFF.

The genes are TRBV20-1 and TRBJ2-7; 8 nucleotides line up with TRBD2. Germline CDR1 is DFQATT and CDR2 is SNEGSKA (reference sequence). The CDR3 loop spans 15 amino acids. Unmatched junction bases numbered 9, after V lost 0 bases and J lost 5 bases. The CDR3: CSARDIKGAGDEQYF. For the CDR3, the DNA is TGCAGTGCTAGAGATATTAAGGGAGCGGGAGACGAGCAGTACTTC.

This clonotype came up a few times. The genes are TRBV3-1 and TRBJ1-6, with D perhaps matching TRBD1 (5 bases). The CDR3 contains 15 residues. Germline V gene data show CDR1 as LGHDT and CDR2 as YNNKEL (reference sequence). Deletions cut 3 bases from V and 8 bases from J, with 14 bases between. The chain's CDR3 is CASSQAQGMDSPLHF. The CDR3 nucleotides are TGTGCCAGCAGCCAGGCGCAGGGCATGGATTCACCCCTCCACTTT.

In this sample, this clonotype turned up a few times. This chain connects TRBV20-1 to TRBJ2-2; D possibly corresponds to TRBD2 (6 bases). CDR3 length: 14 amino acids. V lost 3 bases to trimming and J lost 1 base, with 9 bases between them. CDR1 is DFQATT, CDR2 SNEGSKA, per germline (reference sequence). The CDR3 DNA reads TGCAGTGCTAGGCTCGGGGGGAACACCGGGGAGCTGTTTTTT. Translating it yields CSARLGGNTGELFF.

This clonotype was recorded a few times. The chain combines TRBV12-3 or TRBV12-4 with TRBJ2-7, with TRBD1 matching 7 bases. The CDR3 runs 14 residues. The ends lost 5 bases at V and 3 bases at J; junction bases unmatched: 7. Here the CDR3 reads CASSPGQILYEQYF. In DNA, the CDR3 is TGTGCCAGCAGTCCGGGACAGATACTCTACGAGCAGTACTTC.

The chain has TRBV5-4 and TRBJ2-3; 10 bases map to TRBD2. The CDR3 length is 18 residues. Germline V CDR1 and CDR2: SGHNT, YYREEE (reference sequence). With V trimmed by 0 bases and J by 4 bases, 11 bases remained unmatched. DNA for the CDR3: TGTGCCAGCAGCTTGGCACCGGGACTAGCGAGGAGCGCAGATACGCAGTATTTT. Encoded protein: CASSLAPGLARSADTQYF.

This clonotype was detected only once. The chain joins TRBV20-1 to TRBJ2-5, with 7 bases that match TRBD2. The CDR3 consists of 14 residues. Per germline, CDR1 DFQATT and CDR2 SNEGSKA (reference sequence). J lost 4 bases, V lost 6 bases, and 11 bases had no gene match. The CDR3 DNA reads TGCAGTGCCCATCGTTTAAGCGGGACAGAGACCCAGTACTTC. This sequence encodes CSAHRLSGTETQYF.

The chain uses TRBV29-1 and TRBJ1-1, with D possibly matching TRBD1 (5 bases). The CDR3 totals 12 residues. Germline lookup yields CDR1 SQVTM and CDR2 ANQGSEA. Between the trimmed V and J ends, which lost 6 bases and 5 bases, there was a span of 13 bases. CDR3 sequence (DNA): TGCAGCGTGGGGGTGGGGAGGACTGAAGCTTTCTTT. Translated, it gives CSVGVGRTEAFF.

At least ten counts were recorded for this clonotype. The J gene is TRBJ1-1, the V gene TRBV20-1; tentative D call: TRBD1 (6 bases). Germline V lookup: CDR1 DFQATT, CDR2 SNEGSKA (reference sequence). This CDR3 is built from 18 residues. V was clipped by 0 bases and J by 0 bases, with 20 bases between them. CDR3 region: CSARDRNTQGQLNTEAFF. The CDR3 region has the DNA TGCAGTGCTAGAGATAGAAATACCCAGGGACAACTGAACACTGAAGCTTTCTTT.

The rearrangement joins TRBV4-3 to TRBJ2-5; D is perhaps TRBD2 (6 bases). The CDR3 covers 15 residues. With 3 bases removed from V and 2 bases from J, the gap between germline ends came to 13 bases. Germline V gene data show CDR1 as LGHNA and CDR2 as YSLEER. The CDR3 DNA sequence: TGCGCCAGCAGCCACCTGGAAGGAGGGCAAGAGACCCAGTACTTC. Protein sequence: CASSHLEGGQETQYF.

This clonotype has more than one count but fewer than ten. The chain links TRBV7-3 to TRBJ2-1, with TRBD2 as a possible D gene (5 bases). Germline assignment: CDR1 SGHTA and CDR2 FQGTGA. This CDR3 spans 13 amino acids. V shed 4 bases and J shed 3 bases, with 7 bases lying between them. This chain's CDR3 is CASSYDYYNEQFF. The CDR3 DNA sequence: TGTGCCAGCAGCTATGACTACTACAATGAGCAGTTCTTC.

In this sample, this clonotype turned up a few times. J is TRBJ2-3 and V is TRBV2; 9 bases are a match to TRBD2. CDR3 length: 17 residues. V lost 2 bases, J lost 5 bases, and 11 bases stayed unmatched. Germline-derived CDR1 and CDR2 are SNHLY and FYNNEI. CDR3 DNA sequence: TGTGCCAGCAGTGAACTAGCGGGGCCCCAGCTAAAAGATACGCAGTATTTT. Protein product: CASSELAGPQLKDTQYF.

Details on this clonotype: A much larger clone differs by one base, so this may be a read error. The chain joins TRBV2 to TRBJ2-7; 7 nucleotides match TRBD1. CDR1 and CDR2 from the germline V gene are SNHLY and FYNNEI. The CDR3 is 14 amino acids. V dropped 3 bases and J dropped 3; count of bases not matched to a gene: 5. This chain's CDR3 is CASSDPGQNYEQYF. The CDR3 DNA is TGTGCCAGCAGTGATCCGGGACAGAACTACGAGCAGTACTTC.

Only a few counts were recorded for this clonotype. The V gene is TRBV7-9, the J gene TRBJ2-7, with TRBD2 as a possible D gene (5 bases). Germline lookup yields CDR1 SEHNR and CDR2 FQNEAQ (reference sequence). Trimming pared 5 bases from V and 6 bases from J, leaving 14 bases between. The CDR3 runs 13 residues. In DNA, the CDR3 is TGTGCCAGCAGCCTCCTACGGACTGGCGAGCAGTACTTC. The encoded protein is CASSLLRTGEQYF.